The sequence of this TCR beta chain was determined in a study of T cell changes during pregnancy in multiple sclerosis (dated by TCRdb to about 2019). For the wider study: In women with multiple sclerosis, the researchers looked at how the T cell repertoire shifted as pregnancy progressed.

The method behind the library was the immunoSEQ multiplex PCR assay. Imported from immuneACCESS, the table was reduced by TCRdb to in-frame sequences with V and J called. These copies leave out some clones; in studies compared against another copy, an unresolved V gene accounts for under half, and the cause of the remainder is not known. Within this sample are fewer than 60,000 clones, with around 93% of them counted one time only. In total, the top ten clones hold 5.5% to 7.5% of the sample. On this clone itself: Its antigen remains undetermined. Within one base of it there is no much larger clone, and no base qualities were kept.

In the germline V gene (reference sequence), CDR1 corresponds to LNHNV and CDR2 to YYDKDF. The CDR3 goes from the cysteine to the phenylalanine over 15 residues. Left in the record is the CDR3 DNA by itself, 45 bases read in frame from the first base. Trimming at the junction amounts to 1 base on V and 6 bases on J, and the germline ends lie 14 bases apart. The sequences come from CD8+ T cells from peripheral blood mononuclear cells, collected in the first trimester of pregnancy. The chain couples TRBV15 to TRBJ2-3, with TRBD1 tentatively as D gene (5 bases match). The TCR was taken from a female donor with multiple sclerosis, enrolled in a pregnancy study. The DNA is as follows: TGTGCCACCAGCAGAGGCAGGGTTTTAACGGATACGCAGTATTTT. This translates into CATSRGRVLTDTQYF.